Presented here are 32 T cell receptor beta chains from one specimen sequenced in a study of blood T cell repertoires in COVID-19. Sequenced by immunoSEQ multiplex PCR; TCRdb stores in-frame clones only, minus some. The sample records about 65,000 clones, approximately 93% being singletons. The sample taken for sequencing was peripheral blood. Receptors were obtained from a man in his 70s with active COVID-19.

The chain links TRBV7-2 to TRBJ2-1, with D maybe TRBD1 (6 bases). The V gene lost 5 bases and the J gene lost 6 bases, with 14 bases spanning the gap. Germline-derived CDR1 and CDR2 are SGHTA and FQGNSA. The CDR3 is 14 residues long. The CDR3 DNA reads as TGTGCCAGCAGCATAAAGACAGGTATCAATGAGCAGTTCTTC. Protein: CASSIKTGINEQFF.

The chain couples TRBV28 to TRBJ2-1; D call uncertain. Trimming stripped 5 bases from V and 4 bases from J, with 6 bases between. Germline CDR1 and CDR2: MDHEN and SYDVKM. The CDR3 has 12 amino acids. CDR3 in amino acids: CASSLTYNEQFF. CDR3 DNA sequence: TGTGCCAGCAGTCTTACATACAATGAGCAGTTCTTC.

CDR3 in amino acids: CASSYSTGAAFF. The CDR3 DNA reads TGTGCCAGCAGTTACTCGACAGGGGCAGCTTTCTTT. This sequence joins TRBV6-6 and TRBJ1-1; 8 bases match TRBD1. The ends lost 0 bases at V and 10 bases at J; junction bases unmatched: 1. Looked up from germline, CDR1 is MNHNY and CDR2 is SVGAGI (reference sequence). This CDR3 has 12 amino acids.

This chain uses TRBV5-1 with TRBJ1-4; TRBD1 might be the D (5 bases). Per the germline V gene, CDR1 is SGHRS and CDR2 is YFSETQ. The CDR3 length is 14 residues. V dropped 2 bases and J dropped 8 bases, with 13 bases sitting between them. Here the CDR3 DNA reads TGCGCCAGCAGCTTCCAGGGTGGAGAAGAAAAACTGTTTTTT. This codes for CASSFQGGEEKLFF.

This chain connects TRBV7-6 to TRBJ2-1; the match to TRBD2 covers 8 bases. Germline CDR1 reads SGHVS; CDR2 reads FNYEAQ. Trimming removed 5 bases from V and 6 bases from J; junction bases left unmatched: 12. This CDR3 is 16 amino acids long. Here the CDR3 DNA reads TGTGCCAGCAGCGACCCCCGGGGGGGGTCCGCCAATGAGCAGTTCTTC. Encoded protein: CASSDPRGGSANEQFF.

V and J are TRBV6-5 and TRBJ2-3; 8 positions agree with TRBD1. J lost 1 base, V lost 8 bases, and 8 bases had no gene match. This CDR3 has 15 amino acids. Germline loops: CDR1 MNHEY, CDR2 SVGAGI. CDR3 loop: CASALQGGGTDTQYF. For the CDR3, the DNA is TGTGCCAGCGCATTACAGGGGGGTGGCACAGATACGCAGTATTTT.

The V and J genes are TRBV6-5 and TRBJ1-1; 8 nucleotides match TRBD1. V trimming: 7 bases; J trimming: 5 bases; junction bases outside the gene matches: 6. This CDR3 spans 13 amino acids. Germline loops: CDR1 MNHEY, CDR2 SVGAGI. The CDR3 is CASTYTGGTEAFF. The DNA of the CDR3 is TGTGCCAGCACTTATACAGGGGGGACTGAAGCTTTCTTT.

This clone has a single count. CDR3 loop: CASSLGTYYGYTF. CDR3 sequence (DNA): TGTGCCAGCAGCCTGGGGACATATTATGGCTACACCTTC. V usage is TRBV7-8 and J usage is TRBJ1-2, with D possibly matching TRBD1 (6 bases). Germline-derived CDR1 and CDR2 are SGHVS and FQNEAQ. The V and J ends lost 5 bases and 5 bases respectively, with 12 bases between them. CDR3 length equals 13 residues.

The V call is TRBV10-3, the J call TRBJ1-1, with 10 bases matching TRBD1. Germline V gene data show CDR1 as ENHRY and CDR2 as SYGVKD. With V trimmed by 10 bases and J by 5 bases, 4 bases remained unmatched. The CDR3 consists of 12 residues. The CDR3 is CATGQGETEAFF. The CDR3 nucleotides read TGTGCCACCGGACAGGGGGAGACTGAAGCTTTCTTT.

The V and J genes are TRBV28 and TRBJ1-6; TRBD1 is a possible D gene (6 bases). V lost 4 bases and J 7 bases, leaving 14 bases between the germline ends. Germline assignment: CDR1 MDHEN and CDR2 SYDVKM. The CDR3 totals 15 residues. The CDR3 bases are TGTGCCAGCAGTTCCACAGGGTCGGGGAATTCACCCCTCCACTTT. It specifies CASSSTGSGNSPLHF. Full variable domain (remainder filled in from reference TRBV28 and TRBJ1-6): DVKVTQSSRYLVKRTGEKVFLECVQDMDHENMFWYRQDPGLGLRLIYFSYDVKMKEKGDIPEGYSVSREKKERFSLILESASTNQTSMYLCASSSTGSGNSPLHFGNGTRLTVT.

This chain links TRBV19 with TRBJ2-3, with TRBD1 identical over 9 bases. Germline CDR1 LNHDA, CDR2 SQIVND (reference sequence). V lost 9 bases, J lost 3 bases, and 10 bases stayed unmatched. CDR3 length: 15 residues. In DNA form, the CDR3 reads TGTGCCAGCACAGGGGGCGGGGGTAGAACAGATACGCAGTATTTT. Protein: CASTGGGGRTDTQYF. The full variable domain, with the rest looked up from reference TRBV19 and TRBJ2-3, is DGGITQSPKYLFRKEGQNVTLSCEQNLNHDAMYWYRQDPGQGLRLIYYSQIVNDFQKGDIAEGYSVSREKKESFPLTVTSAQKNPTAFYLCASTGGGGRTDTQYFGPGTRLTVL.

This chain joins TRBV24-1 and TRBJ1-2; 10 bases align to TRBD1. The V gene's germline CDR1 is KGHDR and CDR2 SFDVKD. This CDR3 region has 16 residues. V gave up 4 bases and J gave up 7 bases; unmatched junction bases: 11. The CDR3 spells CATSDGNGDRGPGYTF. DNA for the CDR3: TGTGCCACCAGTGACGGAAACGGAGACAGGGGGCCTGGCTACACCTTC.

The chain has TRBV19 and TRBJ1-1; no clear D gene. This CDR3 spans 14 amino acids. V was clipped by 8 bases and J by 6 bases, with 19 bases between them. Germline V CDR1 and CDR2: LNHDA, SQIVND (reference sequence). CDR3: CASGTRSGKPEAFF. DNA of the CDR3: TGTGCCAGTGGTACCCGATCAGGTAAGCCTGAAGCTTTCTTT.

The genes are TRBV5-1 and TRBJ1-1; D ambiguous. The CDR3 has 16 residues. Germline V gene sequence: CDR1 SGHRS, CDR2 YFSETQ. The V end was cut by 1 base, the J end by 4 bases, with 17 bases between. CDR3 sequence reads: CASSLIQRSSGTEAFF. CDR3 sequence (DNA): TGCGCCAGCAGCTTGATTCAACGAAGTTCGGGCACTGAAGCTTTCTTT.

The CDR3 bases are TGTGCCAGCAGCCAAGTCTGGGGGGTCTCCTACGAGCAGTACTTC. It codes for CASSQVWGVSYEQYF. This chain links TRBV3-1 (or the pseudogene TRBV3-2) with TRBJ2-7; possibly TRBD2 for D (6 bases). The V end was cut by 1 base, the J end by 0 bases, with 10 bases between. The length of the CDR3 is 15 residues. Germline V gene data show CDR1 as LGHDT and CDR2 as YNNKEL (reference sequence).

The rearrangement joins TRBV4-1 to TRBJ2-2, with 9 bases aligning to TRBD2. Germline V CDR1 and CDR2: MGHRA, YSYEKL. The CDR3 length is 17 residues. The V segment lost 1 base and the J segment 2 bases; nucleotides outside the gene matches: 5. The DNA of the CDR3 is TGCGCCAGCAGCCAAGTAGCACTAGCGGGCAACACCGGGGAGCTGTTTTTT. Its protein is CASSQVALAGNTGELFF.

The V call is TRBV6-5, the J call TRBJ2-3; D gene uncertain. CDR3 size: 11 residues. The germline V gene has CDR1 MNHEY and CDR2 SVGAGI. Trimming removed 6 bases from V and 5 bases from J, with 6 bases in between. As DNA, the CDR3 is TGTGCCAGCAGGAGTTTAGATACGCAGTATTTT. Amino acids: CASRSLDTQYF.

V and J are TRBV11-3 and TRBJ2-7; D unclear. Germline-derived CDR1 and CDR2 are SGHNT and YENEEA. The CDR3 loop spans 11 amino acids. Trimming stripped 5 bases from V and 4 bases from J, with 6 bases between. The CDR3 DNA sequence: TGTGCCAGCAGCGCTATATACGAGCAGTACTTC. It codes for CASSAIYEQYF.

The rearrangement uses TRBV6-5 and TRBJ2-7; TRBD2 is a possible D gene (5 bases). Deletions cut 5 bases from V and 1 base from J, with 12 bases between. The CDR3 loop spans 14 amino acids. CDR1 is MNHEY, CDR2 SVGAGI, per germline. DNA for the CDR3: TGTGCCAGCAGTCCCCTAGCAGAATCCTACGAGCAGTACTTC. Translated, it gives CASSPLAESYEQYF.

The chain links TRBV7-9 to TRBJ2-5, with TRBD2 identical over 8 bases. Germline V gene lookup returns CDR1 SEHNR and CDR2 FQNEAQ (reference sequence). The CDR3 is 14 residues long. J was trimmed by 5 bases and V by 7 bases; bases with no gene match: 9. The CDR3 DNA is TGTGCCAGCACCCCCGGGGGGGACGGGGAGACCCAGTACTTC. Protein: CASTPGGDGETQYF.

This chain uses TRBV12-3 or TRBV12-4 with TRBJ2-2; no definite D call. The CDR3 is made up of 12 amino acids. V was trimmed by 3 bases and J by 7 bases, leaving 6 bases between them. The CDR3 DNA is TGTGCCAGCAGTTTTGGCCTCGGGGAGCTGTTTTTT. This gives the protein CASSFGLGELFF.

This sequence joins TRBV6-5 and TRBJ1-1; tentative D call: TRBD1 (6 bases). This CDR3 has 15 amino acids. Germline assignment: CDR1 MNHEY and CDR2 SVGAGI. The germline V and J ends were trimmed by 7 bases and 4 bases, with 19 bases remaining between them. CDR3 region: CASIESTGRLTEAFF. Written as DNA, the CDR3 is TGTGCCAGCATCGAATCGACAGGCCGCCTCACTGAAGCTTTCTTT.

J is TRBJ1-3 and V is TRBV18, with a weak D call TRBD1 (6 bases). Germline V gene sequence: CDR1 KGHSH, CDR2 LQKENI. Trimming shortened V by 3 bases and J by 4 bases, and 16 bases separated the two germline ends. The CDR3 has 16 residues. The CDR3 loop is CASSPIFAGEGNTIYF. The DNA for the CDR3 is TGTGCCAGCTCACCTATATTTGCAGGGGAAGGAAACACCATATATTTT.

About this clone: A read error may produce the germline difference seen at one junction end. In nucleotides, the CDR3 is TGTGCCAGCAGTCCCGGGACAGTTACGCAGTATTTT. Translated: CASSPGTVTQYF. V gene TRBV12-3 or TRBV12-4 combines with J gene TRBJ2-3; 7 bases agree with TRBD1. This CDR3 has 12 residues.

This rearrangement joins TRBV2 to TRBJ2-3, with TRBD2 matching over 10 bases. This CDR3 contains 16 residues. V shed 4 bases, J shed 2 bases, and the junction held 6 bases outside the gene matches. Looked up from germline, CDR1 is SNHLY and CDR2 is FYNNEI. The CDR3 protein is CASSALAGGFTDTQYF. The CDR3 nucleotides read TGTGCCAGCAGTGCATTAGCGGGGGGCTTCACAGATACGCAGTATTTT.

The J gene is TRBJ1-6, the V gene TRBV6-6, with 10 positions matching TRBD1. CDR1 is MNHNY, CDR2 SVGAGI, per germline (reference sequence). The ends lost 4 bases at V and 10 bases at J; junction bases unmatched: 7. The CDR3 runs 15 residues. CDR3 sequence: CASSFRDRGKSPLHF. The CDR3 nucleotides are TGTGCCAGCAGTTTCCGGGACAGGGGTAAATCACCCCTCCACTTT.

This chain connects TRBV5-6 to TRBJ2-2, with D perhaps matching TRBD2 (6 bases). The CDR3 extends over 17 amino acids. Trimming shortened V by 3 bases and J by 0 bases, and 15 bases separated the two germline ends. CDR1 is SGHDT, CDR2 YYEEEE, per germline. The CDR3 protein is CASSWGEALPNTGELFF. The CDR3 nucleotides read TGTGCCAGCAGCTGGGGGGAGGCCCTCCCGAACACCGGGGAGCTGTTTTTT.

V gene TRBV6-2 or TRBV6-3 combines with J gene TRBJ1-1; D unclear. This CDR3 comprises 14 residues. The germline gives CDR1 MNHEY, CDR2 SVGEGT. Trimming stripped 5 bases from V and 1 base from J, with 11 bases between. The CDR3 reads CASSRIHRNTEAFF. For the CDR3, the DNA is TGTGCCAGCAGTCGCATACACCGGAACACTGAAGCTTTCTTT.

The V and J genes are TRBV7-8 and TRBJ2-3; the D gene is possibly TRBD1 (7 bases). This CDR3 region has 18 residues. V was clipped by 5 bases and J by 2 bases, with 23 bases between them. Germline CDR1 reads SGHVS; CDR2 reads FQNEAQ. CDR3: CASSRNLMTGTLTDTQYF. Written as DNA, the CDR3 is TGTGCCAGCAGCCGCAATCTTATGACAGGGACTCTCACAGATACGCAGTATTTT.

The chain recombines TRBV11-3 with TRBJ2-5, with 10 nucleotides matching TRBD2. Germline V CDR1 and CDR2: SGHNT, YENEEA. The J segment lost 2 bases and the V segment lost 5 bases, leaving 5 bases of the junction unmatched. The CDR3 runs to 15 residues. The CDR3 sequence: CASSKGLATQETQYF. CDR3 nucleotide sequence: TGTGCCAGCAGCAAGGGACTAGCGACTCAAGAGACCCAGTACTTC.

DNA for the CDR3: TGTGCCAGTACCCCCTGGGGGGACAGCGGAAGGAACATTCAGTACTTC. As protein: CASTPWGDSGRNIQYF. This chain joins TRBV19 and TRBJ2-4; possible D gene TRBD1, 7 bases. The germline gives CDR1 LNHDA, CDR2 SQIVND (reference sequence). V gave up 7 bases and J gave up 7 bases, with 23 bases separating them. The CDR3 length is 16 residues.

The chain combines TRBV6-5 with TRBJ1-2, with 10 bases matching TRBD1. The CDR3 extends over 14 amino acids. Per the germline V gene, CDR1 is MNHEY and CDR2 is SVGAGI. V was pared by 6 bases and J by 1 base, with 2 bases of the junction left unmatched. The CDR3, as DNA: TGTGCCAGCAGCCGGGACAGGGGTAACTATGGCTACACCTTC. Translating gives CASSRDRGNYGYTF.